The present entry profiles one TCR beta chain with its context. This clone was seen once. Which antigen it targets is not known. No base qualities exist here, and no much larger clone lies one base off it. Trimming takes 6 bases off V and 4 bases off J; junction bases not matched to a gene: 3. Via the germline V gene (reference sequence), CDR1 is MNHNY and CDR2 SVGAGI. The CDR3 runs 14 amino acids, cysteine and phenylalanine included. Here the CDR3 DNA is all that survives: 42 bases in frame from base 1. Patients with autoimmune disease history or receiving systemic immunosuppression were excluded from the trial. Peripheral blood for TCR sequencing was collected from all dose cohorts at baseline, on cycle 4 day 1, and on cycle 7 day 1. The samples were taken from a phase I, first-in-human, multicenter, open-label dose-escalation trial of ivuxolimab. The trial enrolled adults with locally advanced or metastatic head and neck squamous cell, hepatocellular, melanoma or renal cell carcinoma. CD4+ and CD8+ T cells were sorted separately from peripheral blood before TCR sequencing.

Genomic DNA was extracted from sorted cells for sequencing of the TCRbeta CDR3 region. The immunoSEQ Assay was used for sequencing of TCRbeta CDR3 regions. The clones in this table, taken by TCRdb from immuneACCESS, are in-frame only. Not every clone is retained; where verified, under half of the shortfall comes from an unresolved V gene, and the cause of the rest is unknown. This sample gives about 80,000 clones in total; about nine tenths of them show up just once. Of the sample, over 0.15% falls within the top ten clones. The data belong to a study of OX40 agonist ivuxolimab in advanced cancers. At the level of the whole study: Ivuxolimab, which targeted the costimulatory receptor OX40 (CD134), was an agonistic, fully human IgG2 monoclonal antibody. Intravenous ivuxolimab was administered to patients every 2 weeks at six dose levels: 0.01, 0.1, 0.3, 1.5, 3 and 10 mg/kg. Of the approximately 50 dose-escalation patients, hepatocellular carcinoma was present in roughly 19, melanoma in some 15, renal cell carcinoma in 9 and head and neck cancer in 9. In the dose-escalation cohort, 70% to 90% of patients were male, and the mean age was around 60 years with a range of roughly 20 to 80. Patients were allowed to have had prior anti-PD-1, anti-PD-L1 or anti-CTLA-4 therapy, and roughly two fifths of the dose-escalation patients had been treated with checkpoint inhibitors. Three dose-escalation patients achieved partial responses, one with hepatocellular carcinoma and two with cutaneous melanoma. The point of sequencing TCRbeta in the periphery was to test whether ivuxolimab changed TCR sequence diversity and drove clonal T-cell expansion. The paper reports the monotherapy dose-escalation portion (N of about 47 patients) of the phase I ivuxolimab trial. What the authors observed across the whole study: Clonal expansion of both CD4+ and CD8+ blood T cells was observed from baseline to week 6 at doses 0.1 to 3.0 mg/kg. After ivuxolimab, more expanded clones were found on average in CD8+ T cells than in CD4+ T cells. The antigen specificity of the clonally expanded peripheral T cells was not determined. In the 0.1-3.0 mg/kg groups, partial responders were among the patients with the lowest normalized peripheral clonal expansion, particularly in CD8+ T cells. Low levels of normalized T-cell clonal expansion were also seen in some patients who did not respond.

Sequences were derived from CD4+ or CD8+ T cells sorted from blood, sampled in a trial of the OX40 agonist ivuxolimab. The receptor chain draws on TRBV6-6 and TRBJ1-4, with 9 junctional bases fitting TRBD1. The clonotype comes from an adult with an advanced solid tumor such as melanoma, head and neck, liver or kidney cancer. The sequenced DNA: TGTGCCAGCAGATGGACAGGGGTTAATGAAAAACTGTTTTTT. Translated, this is CASRWTGVNEKLFF.